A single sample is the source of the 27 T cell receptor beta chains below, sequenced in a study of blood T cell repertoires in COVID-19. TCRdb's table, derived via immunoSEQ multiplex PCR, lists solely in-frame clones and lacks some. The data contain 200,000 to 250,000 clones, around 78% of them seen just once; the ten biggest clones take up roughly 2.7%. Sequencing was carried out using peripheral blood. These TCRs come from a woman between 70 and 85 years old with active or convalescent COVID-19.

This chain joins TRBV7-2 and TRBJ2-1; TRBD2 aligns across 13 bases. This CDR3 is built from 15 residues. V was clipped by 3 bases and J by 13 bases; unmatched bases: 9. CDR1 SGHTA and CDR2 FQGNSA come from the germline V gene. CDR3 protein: CASSFEFGLAGAQFF. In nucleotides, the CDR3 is TGTGCCAGCAGCTTTGAATTCGGACTAGCGGGGGCCCAGTTCTTC.

As DNA, the CDR3 is TGTGCCAGCAGTCTTTCGAGGGACAGCCAAGAGACCCAGTACTTC. It is translated as CASSLSRDSQETQYF. The V and J genes are TRBV7-2 and TRBJ2-5; 7 bases line up with TRBD1. Trimming at V came to 6 bases and at J to 1 base, leaving 8 bases not matched to a gene. The germline V gene has CDR1 SGHTA and CDR2 FQGNSA. This CDR3 is built from 15 residues. The full variable domain, with the rest looked up from reference TRBV7-2 and TRBJ2-5, is GAGVSQSPSNKVTEKGKDVELRCDPISGHTALYWYRQSLGQGLEFLIYFQGNSAPDKSGLPSDRFSAERTGGSVSTLTIQRTQQEDSAVYLCASSLSRDSQETQYFGPGTRLLVL.

The DNA of the CDR3 is TGTGCCAGCAGCACCCACCTCCAGGGAGCCAAAAACATTCAGTACTTC. The encoded protein is CASSTHLQGAKNIQYF. The chain combines TRBV27 with TRBJ2-4, with D possibly being TRBD1 (5 bases). Germline loops: CDR1 MNHEY, CDR2 SMNVEV (reference sequence). V lost 6 bases to trimming and J lost 0 bases, with 15 bases between them. The CDR3 has 16 residues.

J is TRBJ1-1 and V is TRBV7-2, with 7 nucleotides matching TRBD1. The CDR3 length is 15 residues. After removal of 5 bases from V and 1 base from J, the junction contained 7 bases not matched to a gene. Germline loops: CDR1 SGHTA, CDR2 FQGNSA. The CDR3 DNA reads TGTGCCAGCAGCCCTACAGGGGCCCCGAACACTGAAGCTTTCTTT. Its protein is CASSPTGAPNTEAFF.

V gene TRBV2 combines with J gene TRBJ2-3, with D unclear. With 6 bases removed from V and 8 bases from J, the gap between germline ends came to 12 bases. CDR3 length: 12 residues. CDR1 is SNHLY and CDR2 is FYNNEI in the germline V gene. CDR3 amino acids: CASSNLSGTQYF. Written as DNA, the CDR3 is TGTGCCAGCAGCAATCTATCGGGTACGCAGTATTTT.

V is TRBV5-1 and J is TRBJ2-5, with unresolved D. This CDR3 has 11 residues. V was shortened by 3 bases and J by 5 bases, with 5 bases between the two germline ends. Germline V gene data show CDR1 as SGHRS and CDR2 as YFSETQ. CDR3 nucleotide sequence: TGCGCCAGCAGCTCCGCGGAGACCCAGTACTTC. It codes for CASSSAETQYF.

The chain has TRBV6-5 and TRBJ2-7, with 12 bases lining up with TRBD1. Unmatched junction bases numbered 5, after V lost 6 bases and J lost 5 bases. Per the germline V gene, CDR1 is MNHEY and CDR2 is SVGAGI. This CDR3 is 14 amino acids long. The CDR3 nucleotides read TGTGCCAGCAGGCCGGGACAGGGGGCGCACGAGCAGTACTTC. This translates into CASRPGQGAHEQYF.

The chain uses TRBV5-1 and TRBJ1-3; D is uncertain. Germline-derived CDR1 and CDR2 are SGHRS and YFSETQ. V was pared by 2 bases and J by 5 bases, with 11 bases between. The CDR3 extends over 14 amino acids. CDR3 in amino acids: CASSLLDNRNTIYF. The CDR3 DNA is TGCGCCAGCAGCTTACTTGACAACCGAAACACCATATATTTT. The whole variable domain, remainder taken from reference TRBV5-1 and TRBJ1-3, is KAGVTQTPRYLIKTRGQQVTLSCSPISGHRSVSWYQQTPGQGLQFLFEYFSETQRNKGNFPGRFSGRQFSNSRSEMNVSTLELGDSALYLCASSLLDNRNTIYFGEGSWLTVV.

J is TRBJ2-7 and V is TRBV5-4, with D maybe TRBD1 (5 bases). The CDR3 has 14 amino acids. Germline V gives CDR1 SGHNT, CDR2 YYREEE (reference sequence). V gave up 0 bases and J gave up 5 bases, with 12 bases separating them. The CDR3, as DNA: TGTGCCAGCAGCTTGGCAGGGCTACAAAACGAGCAGTACTTC. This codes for CASSLAGLQNEQYF.

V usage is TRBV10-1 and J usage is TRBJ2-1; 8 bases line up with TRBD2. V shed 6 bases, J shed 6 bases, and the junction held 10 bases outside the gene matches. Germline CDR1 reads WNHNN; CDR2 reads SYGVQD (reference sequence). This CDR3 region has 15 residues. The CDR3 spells CASSTGTSGPNEQFF. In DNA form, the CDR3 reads TGCGCCAGCAGCACCGGGACTAGTGGGCCCAATGAGCAGTTCTTC.

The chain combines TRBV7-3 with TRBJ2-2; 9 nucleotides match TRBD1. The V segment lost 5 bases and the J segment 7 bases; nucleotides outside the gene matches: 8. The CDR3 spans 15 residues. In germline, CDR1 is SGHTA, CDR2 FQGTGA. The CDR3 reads CASSPGQGKSGELFF. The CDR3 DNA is TGTGCCAGCAGCCCCGGACAGGGGAAGAGCGGGGAGCTGTTTTTT.

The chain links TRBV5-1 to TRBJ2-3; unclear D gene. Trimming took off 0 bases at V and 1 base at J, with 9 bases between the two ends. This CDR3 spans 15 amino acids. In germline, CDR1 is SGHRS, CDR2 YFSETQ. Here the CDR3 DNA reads TGCGCCAGCAGCTTGGCCGGGTTGGGCACAGATACGCAGTATTTT. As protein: CASSLAGLGTDTQYF.

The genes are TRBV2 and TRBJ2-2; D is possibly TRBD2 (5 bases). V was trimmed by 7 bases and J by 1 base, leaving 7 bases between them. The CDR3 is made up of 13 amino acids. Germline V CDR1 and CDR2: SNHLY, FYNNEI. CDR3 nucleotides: TGTGCCAGCAAACGGGAGAACACCGGGGAGCTGTTTTTT. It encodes CASKRENTGELFF.

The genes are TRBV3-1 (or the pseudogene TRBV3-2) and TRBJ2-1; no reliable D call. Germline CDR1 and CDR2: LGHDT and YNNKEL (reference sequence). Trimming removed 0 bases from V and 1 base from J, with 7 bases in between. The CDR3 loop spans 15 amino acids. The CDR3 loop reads CASSQDSVSYNEQFF. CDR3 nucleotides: TGTGCCAGCAGCCAAGATTCGGTATCCTACAATGAGCAGTTCTTC.

DNA of the CDR3: TGCGCCAGCAGCTTGCAAGGGGTACGGGGCTACACCTTC. Its translation: CASSLQGVRGYTF. This chain joins TRBV5-1 and TRBJ1-2; weak D call: TRBD1 (5 bases). The ends were cut back, 1 base at V and 8 bases at J, with 12 bases in the middle. CDR3 size: 13 residues. Germline CDR1 SGHRS, CDR2 YFSETQ.

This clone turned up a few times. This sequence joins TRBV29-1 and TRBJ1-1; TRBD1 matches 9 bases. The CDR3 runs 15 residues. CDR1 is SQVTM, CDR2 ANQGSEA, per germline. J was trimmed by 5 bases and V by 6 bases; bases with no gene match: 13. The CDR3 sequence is CSVIPSGTGRTEAFF. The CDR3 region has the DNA TGCAGCGTCATCCCCTCCGGGACAGGGAGGACTGAAGCTTTCTTT.

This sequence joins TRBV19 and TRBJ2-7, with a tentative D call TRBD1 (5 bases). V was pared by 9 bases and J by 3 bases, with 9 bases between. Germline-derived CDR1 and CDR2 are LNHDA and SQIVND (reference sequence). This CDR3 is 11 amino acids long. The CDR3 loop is CASGHGYEQYF. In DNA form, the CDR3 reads TGTGCCAGCGGACACGGCTACGAGCAGTACTTC.

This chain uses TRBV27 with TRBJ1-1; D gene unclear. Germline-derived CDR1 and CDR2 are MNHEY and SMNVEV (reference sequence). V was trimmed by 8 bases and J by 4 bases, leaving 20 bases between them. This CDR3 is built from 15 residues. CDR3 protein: CASFKARAGSTEAFF. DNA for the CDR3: TGTGCCAGCTTTAAGGCGAGGGCGGGGAGCACTGAAGCTTTCTTT.

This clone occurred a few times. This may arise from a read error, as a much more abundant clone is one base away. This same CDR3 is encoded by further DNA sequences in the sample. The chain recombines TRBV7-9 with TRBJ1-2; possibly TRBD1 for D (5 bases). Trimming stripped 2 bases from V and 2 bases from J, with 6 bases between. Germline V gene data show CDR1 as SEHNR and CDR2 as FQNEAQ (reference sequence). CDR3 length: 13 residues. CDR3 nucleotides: TGTGCCAGCAGCTTACAGGGAAACTATGGCTACACCTTC. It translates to CASSLQGNYGYTF.

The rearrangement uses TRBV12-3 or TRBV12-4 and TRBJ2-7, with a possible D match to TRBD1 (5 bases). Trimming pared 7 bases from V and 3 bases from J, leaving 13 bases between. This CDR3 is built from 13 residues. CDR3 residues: CASNGAGDYEQYF. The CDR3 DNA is TGTGCCAGCAATGGGGCTGGGGACTACGAGCAGTACTTC.

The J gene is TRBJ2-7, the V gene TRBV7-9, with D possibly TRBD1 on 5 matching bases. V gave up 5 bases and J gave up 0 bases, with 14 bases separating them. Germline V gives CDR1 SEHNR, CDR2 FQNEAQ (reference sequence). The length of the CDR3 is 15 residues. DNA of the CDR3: TGTGCCAGCAGCAAAGGGTCAAGGGGCTCCTACGAGCAGTACTTC. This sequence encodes CASSKGSRGSYEQYF.

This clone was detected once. CDR3 coding DNA: TGCGCCAGCAGCCGACCCGACTGGACTGAAGCTTTCTTT. Translating gives CASSRPDWTEAFF. This rearrangement joins TRBV5-1 to TRBJ1-1; D unresolved. The CDR3 extends over 13 amino acids. Trimming took off 4 bases at V and 5 bases at J, with 12 bases between the two ends. Germline V gene data show CDR1 as SGHRS and CDR2 as YFSETQ.

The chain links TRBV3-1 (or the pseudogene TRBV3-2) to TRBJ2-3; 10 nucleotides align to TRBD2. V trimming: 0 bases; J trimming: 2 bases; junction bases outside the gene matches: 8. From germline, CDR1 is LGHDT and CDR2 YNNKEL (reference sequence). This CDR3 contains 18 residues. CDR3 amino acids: CASSQDPQLAGTTDTQYF. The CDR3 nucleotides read TGTGCCAGCAGCCAAGATCCCCAACTAGCGGGGACCACAGATACGCAGTATTTT.

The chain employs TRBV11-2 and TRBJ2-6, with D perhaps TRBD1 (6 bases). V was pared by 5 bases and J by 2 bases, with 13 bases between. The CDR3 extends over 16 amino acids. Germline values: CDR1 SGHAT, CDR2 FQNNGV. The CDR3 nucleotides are TGTGCCAGCAGCCTGGGGGCGGGCCCTGGGGCCAACGTCCTGACTTTC. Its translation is CASSLGAGPGANVLTF.

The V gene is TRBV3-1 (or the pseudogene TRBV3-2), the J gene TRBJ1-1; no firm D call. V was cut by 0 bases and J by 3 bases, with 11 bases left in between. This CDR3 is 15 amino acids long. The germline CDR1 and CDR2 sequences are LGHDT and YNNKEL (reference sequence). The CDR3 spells CASSQDVGGYTEAFF. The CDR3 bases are TGTGCCAGCAGCCAAGATGTGGGAGGTTACACTGAAGCTTTCTTT.

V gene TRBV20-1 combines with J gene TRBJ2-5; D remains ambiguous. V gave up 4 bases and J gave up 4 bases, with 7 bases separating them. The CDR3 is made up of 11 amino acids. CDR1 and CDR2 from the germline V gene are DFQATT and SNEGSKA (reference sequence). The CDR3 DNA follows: TGCAGTGCTACCTCCGGAGAGACCCAGTACTTC. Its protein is CSATSGETQYF.

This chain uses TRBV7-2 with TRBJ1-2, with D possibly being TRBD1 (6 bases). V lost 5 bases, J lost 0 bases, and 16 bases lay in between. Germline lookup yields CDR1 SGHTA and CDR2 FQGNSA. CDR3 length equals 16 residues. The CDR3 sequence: CASSPGAYPSNYGYTF. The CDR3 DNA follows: TGTGCCAGCAGCCCAGGGGCTTACCCTTCTAACTATGGCTACACCTTC.